The next 16 T cell receptor beta chains were all read from a single sample in a study of cytotoxic CD8 clonotypes in ibrutinib-treated CLL. Profiling relied on immunoSEQ multiplex PCR, and the TCRdb table lists in-frame clones only, not all of them. The table lists some 170,000 clones, roughly 88% of them singletons, with more than 2.5% in the top ten. The sequencing here drew on PBMCs, taken at disease progression, from a patient treated with ibrutinib. The source of these receptors is a human donor with chronic lymphocytic leukemia.

The V call is TRBV28, the J call TRBJ2-3; 10 bases are a match to TRBD2. This CDR3 is 16 amino acids long. Germline V gene lookup returns CDR1 MDHEN and CDR2 SYDVKM. V gave up 1 base and J gave up 6 bases; unmatched junction bases: 7. CDR3: CASSLYASGRADTQYF. The CDR3 DNA is TGTGCCAGCAGTTTATACGCTAGCGGGAGAGCGGATACGCAGTATTTT.

The chain couples TRBV11-2 to TRBJ2-1; D unclear. Trimming removed 6 bases at V and 5 bases at J, with 17 bases between. The CDR3 covers 15 residues. Germline CDR1 and CDR2: SGHAT and FQNNGV. The CDR3 DNA sequence: TGTGCCAGCAGTTTCAACCCAGGCCTTGACAATGAGCAGTTCTTC. Translation gives CASSFNPGLDNEQFF. Supplemented by reference TRBV11-2 and TRBJ2-1, the full variable domain reads EAGVAQSPRYKIIEKRQSVAFWCNPISGHATLYWYQQILGQGPKLLIQFQNNGVVDDSQLPKDRFSAERLKGVDSTLKIQPAKLEDSAVYLCASSFNPGLDNEQFFGPGTRLTVL.

This clone showed up just a few times. The chain links TRBV5-1 to TRBJ2-4; D not certain. This CDR3 is 16 amino acids long. Germline V gene data show CDR1 as SGHRS and CDR2 as YFSETQ. Trimming stripped 6 bases from V and 0 bases from J, with 16 bases between. This CDR3 reads CASTVDGRIAKNIQYF. CDR3 DNA: TGCGCCAGCACCGTGGACGGACGGATAGCCAAAAACATTCAGTACTTC. The entire variable domain, with the rest obtained from reference TRBV5-1 and TRBJ2-4, is as follows: KAGVTQTPRYLIKTRGQQVTLSCSPISGHRSVSWYQQTPGQGLQFLFEYFSETQRNKGNFPGRFSGRQFSNSRSEMNVSTLELGDSALYLCASTVDGRIAKNIQYFGAGTRLSVL.

This rearrangement joins TRBV18 to TRBJ1-1; D not resolved. The CDR3 spans 14 residues. V was shortened by 5 bases and J by 2 bases, with 12 bases between the two germline ends. Germline-derived CDR1 and CDR2 are KGHSH and LQKENI. The CDR3 DNA sequence: TGTGCCAGCTCAGCTGGGAGAATAAACACTGAAGCTTTCTTT. This codes for CASSAGRINTEAFF.

CDR3 amino acids: CASSLIAGGSYEQYF. CDR3 coding DNA: TGCGCCAGCAGCTTGATAGCTGGGGGATCCTACGAGCAGTACTTC. The chain employs TRBV5-1 and TRBJ2-7; either TRBD1 or TRBD2 may supply D (5 bases each). CDR1 and CDR2 from the germline V gene are SGHRS and YFSETQ. Trimming cost V 1 base and J 1 base, with 12 bases left between them. This CDR3 contains 15 residues.

The chain couples TRBV19 to TRBJ1-1; 7 bases align to TRBD1. J lost 5 bases, V lost 3 bases, and 9 bases had no gene match. From germline, CDR1 is LNHDA and CDR2 SQIVND (reference sequence). This CDR3 comprises 15 residues. The CDR3 sequence is CASSMVPGGGTEAFF. The CDR3 DNA is TGTGCCAGTAGTATGGTCCCAGGGGGGGGAACTGAAGCTTTCTTT.

The chain employs TRBV5-4 and TRBJ2-7; TRBD1 might be the D (6 bases). The CDR3 is 14 amino acids. In germline, CDR1 is SGHNT, CDR2 YYREEE (reference sequence). Trimming removed 0 bases from V and 1 base from J, with 8 bases in between. CDR3 sequence reads: CASSLGQASYEQYF. In DNA, the CDR3 is TGTGCCAGCAGCTTGGGACAGGCATCCTACGAGCAGTACTTC.

V gene TRBV10-3 combines with J gene TRBJ2-5; D is undetermined. In germline, CDR1 is ENHRY, CDR2 SYGVKD. Deletions cut 10 bases from V and 5 bases from J, with 11 bases between. There are 11 residues in the CDR3. CDR3 nucleotides: TGTGCCACAACTCAAGGGGAGACCCAGTACTTC. Translation gives CATTQGETQYF.

The genes are TRBV5-1 and TRBJ2-3; 8 nucleotides agree with TRBD1. The CDR3 runs 15 residues. V was pared by 3 bases and J by 3 bases, with 6 bases of the junction left unmatched. Germline CDR1 reads SGHRS; CDR2 reads YFSETQ. The CDR3 here is CASSSGTGRTDTQYF. The CDR3 DNA reads as TGCGCCAGCAGCTCGGGGACAGGAAGGACAGATACGCAGTATTTT.

The rearrangement uses TRBV6-5 and TRBJ2-7, with D uncertain. This CDR3 has 13 residues. Germline CDR1 and CDR2: MNHEY and SVGAGI. Between the trimmed V and J ends, which lost 5 bases and 2 bases, there was a span of 10 bases. CDR3 protein: CASSKRIPYEQYF. CDR3 sequence (DNA): TGTGCCAGCAGTAAACGCATACCCTACGAGCAGTACTTC.

J is TRBJ2-2 and V is TRBV5-1, with D possibly TRBD1 on 6 matching bases. CDR1 and CDR2 from the germline V gene are SGHRS and YFSETQ. This CDR3 contains 16 residues. The ends were cut back, 5 bases at V and 6 bases at J, with 20 bases in the middle. Here the CDR3 DNA reads TGCGCCAGCAGTTCTCTCGAACAGGGTAGGGCCGGGGAGCTGTTTTTT. Translating gives CASSSLEQGRAGELFF.

The DNA of the CDR3 is TGTGCCACCAGCAGAGAGATCCGGGTCATCGGAGAGACCCAGTACTTC. Translated: CATSREIRVIGETQYF. The chain has TRBV15 and TRBJ2-5; D not resolved. The V gene's germline CDR1 is LNHNV and CDR2 YYDKDF (reference sequence). This CDR3 comprises 16 residues. V gave up 0 bases and J gave up 4 bases, with 15 bases separating them.

V gene TRBV6-4 combines with J gene TRBJ1-2, with D tentatively TRBD1 (6 bases). V was shortened by 5 bases and J by 0 bases, with 13 bases between the two germline ends. Germline V lookup: CDR1 MRHNA, CDR2 SNTAGT. This CDR3 has 15 amino acids. For the CDR3, the DNA is TGTGCCAGCAGTCCACAGGGTACAGCTAACTATGGCTACACCTTC. The encoded protein is CASSPQGTANYGYTF.

The chain recombines TRBV29-1 with TRBJ2-5; D is unclear. In germline, CDR1 is SQVTM, CDR2 ANQGSEA. The CDR3 runs 13 residues. V was pared by 3 bases and J by 0 bases, with 8 bases between. CDR3 DNA: TGCAGCGTTGAGAGGTCCGACCAAGAGACCCAGTACTTC. Amino acid sequence: CSVERSDQETQYF.

V gene TRBV7-8 combines with J gene TRBJ1-5, with D possibly matching TRBD1 (5 bases). V gave up 8 bases and J gave up 4 bases, with 18 bases separating them. The germline V gene encodes CDR1 SGHVS and CDR2 FQNEAQ. The CDR3 consists of 15 residues. The CDR3 spells CASQDPRGANQPQHF. In nucleotides, the CDR3 is TGTGCCAGCCAGGACCCTCGAGGGGCAAATCAGCCCCAGCATTTT.

CDR3 residues: CASSGTADYEQYF. CDR3 coding DNA: TGTGCCAGCAGTGGGACTGCTGACTACGAGCAGTACTTC. This chain links TRBV6-1 with TRBJ2-7, with a tentative D call TRBD2 (5 bases). This CDR3 region has 13 residues. Looked up from germline, CDR1 is MNHNS and CDR2 is SASEGT. Trimming left V 4 bases short and J 3 bases short, with 10 bases between.